This T cell receptor (beta chain) was identified during a study of cytotoxic CD8 clonotypes in ibrutinib-treated CLL. V gave up 4 bases and J gave up 0 bases, with 10 bases separating them. The CDR3 runs to 14 residues. The germline V gene encodes CDR1 LNHDA and CDR2 SQIVND (reference sequence). Clones were sequenced by immunoSEQ multiplex PCR, and TCRdb holds only the in-frame ones, with some missing. The repertoire holds about 150,000 clones, with roughly three quarters as singletons. Genomic DNA (around 2 micrograms) was obtained from cryopreserved PBMCs for construction of TCR beta libraries. The specimen was PBMCs, collected after 24 months of ibrutinib treatment. The receptor was isolated from a human donor with chronic lymphocytic leukemia. This chain uses TRBV19 with TRBJ2-7, with no clear D. DNA of the CDR3: TGTGCCAGTAGTAAGGCGTTGCGCTCCTACGAGCAGTACTTC. The encoded protein is CASSKALRSYEQYF.